Each of the 7 T cell receptor beta chains below was sequenced from the same sample in a study of blood T cell repertoires in COVID-19. Some clones are missing from TCRdb's copy, which holds only in-frame ones; the method was immunoSEQ multiplex PCR. The data hold some 270,000 clones, with 85% observed a single time. Sequences were obtained from PBMCs or T cells enriched from blood (not recorded which). The receptors were sampled from a woman in her fifties or sixties with acute COVID-19.

The V gene is TRBV5-1, the J gene TRBJ2-2, with TRBD2 matching over 8 bases. The junction had 13 bases not matched to a gene; V was cut back by 8 bases and J by 4 bases. The germline CDR1 and CDR2 sequences are SGHRS and YFSETQ. The CDR3 contains 16 residues. The CDR3 bases are TGCGCCAGTTCGACCGGGACTAGAATGGTCACCGGGGAGCTGTTTTTT. The encoded protein is CASSTGTRMVTGELFF.

The gene calls are TRBV10-3 and TRBJ2-2, with 9 bases fitting TRBD2. The CDR3 length is 16 residues. Germline CDR1 and CDR2: ENHRY and SYGVKD. Trimming cost V 6 bases and J 1 base; bases outside gene matches: 6. For the CDR3, the DNA is TGTGCCATCAGCCGAGCGGGGGGTTTGAACACCGGGGAGCTGTTTTTT. Its protein is CAISRAGGLNTGELFF.

The chain links TRBV15 to TRBJ1-2, with 8 bases fitting TRBD1. V shed 0 bases, J shed 4 bases, and the junction held 4 bases outside the gene matches. The CDR3 has 15 amino acids. Looked up from germline, CDR1 is LNHNV and CDR2 is YYDKDF (reference sequence). This CDR3 reads CATSRDHGQGYGYTF. The CDR3 coding sequence is TGTGCCACCAGCAGAGATCACGGACAGGGCTATGGCTACACCTTC.

The chain carries TRBV5-1 and TRBJ1-1, with 8 bases identical to TRBD1. V shed 2 bases and J 4 bases; nucleotides not matched to a gene: 7. Germline loops: CDR1 SGHRS, CDR2 YFSETQ. The CDR3 length is 15 residues. The CDR3 is CASSLGQGLGTEAFF. Written as DNA, the CDR3 is TGCGCCAGCAGCTTAGGACAGGGCTTGGGCACTGAAGCTTTCTTT.

The rearrangement links TRBV6-6 to TRBJ1-2; 8 bases are shared with TRBD1. CDR1 MNHNY and CDR2 SVGAGI come from the germline V gene (reference sequence). This CDR3 region has 13 residues. V was pared by 7 bases and J by 4 bases, with 5 bases of the junction left unmatched. Written as DNA, the CDR3 is TGTGCCAGCACTCCAGGGGGCGGCTATGGCTACACCTTC. Translating gives CASTPGGGYGYTF.

The chain links TRBV3-1 (or the pseudogene TRBV3-2) to TRBJ2-2; D may be TRBD2 (6 bases). Germline-derived CDR1 and CDR2 are LGHDT and YNNKEL (reference sequence). This CDR3 has 15 residues. Trimming took 3 bases from V and 5 from J, leaving 13 bases between them. The CDR3 nucleotides are TGTGCCAGCAGCCACTGGCTGGGGGGTACCGGGGAGCTGTTTTTT. Protein sequence: CASSHWLGGTGELFF.

V usage is TRBV29-1 and J usage is TRBJ1-1; a weak D match, TRBD1 (6 bases). The CDR3 loop spans 13 amino acids. Trimming removed 5 bases at V and 0 bases at J, with 10 bases between. Germline CDR1 and CDR2: SQVTM and ANQGSEA. CDR3 sequence: CSVCRDMNTEAFF. CDR3 coding DNA: TGCAGCGTTTGCCGGGACATGAACACTGAAGCTTTCTTT.